This T cell receptor (beta chain) stems from a study of cytomegalovirus exposure and HLA in healthy donors. Study-level results: An analysis done earlier found most TCR beta V segments productive about 87% or about 30% of the time.

Regarding this clone: What it recognizes is unknown.

The PCR ran on 60 Vbeta and 13 Jbeta primers. This table comes from immunoSEQ multiplex PCR, and its TCRdb copy is limited to in-frame clones, with some not included. The repertoire holds about 120,000 clones, with 80% as singletons. Germline V gene sequence: CDR1 SGDLS, CDR2 YYNGEE. The CDR3 is 15 amino acids. V shed 1 base and J 2 bases; nucleotides not matched to a gene: 3. The sequenced sample consisted of PBMCs. V gene TRBV9 combines with J gene TRBJ1-1; 9 nucleotides agree with TRBD1. This clonotype was obtained from a man aged 30 to 45 in good health and CMV-seropositive. CDR3: CASSVSGQGNTEAFF. The CDR3 DNA reads TGTGCCAGCAGCGTATCGGGACAGGGAAACACTGAAGCTTTCTTT.